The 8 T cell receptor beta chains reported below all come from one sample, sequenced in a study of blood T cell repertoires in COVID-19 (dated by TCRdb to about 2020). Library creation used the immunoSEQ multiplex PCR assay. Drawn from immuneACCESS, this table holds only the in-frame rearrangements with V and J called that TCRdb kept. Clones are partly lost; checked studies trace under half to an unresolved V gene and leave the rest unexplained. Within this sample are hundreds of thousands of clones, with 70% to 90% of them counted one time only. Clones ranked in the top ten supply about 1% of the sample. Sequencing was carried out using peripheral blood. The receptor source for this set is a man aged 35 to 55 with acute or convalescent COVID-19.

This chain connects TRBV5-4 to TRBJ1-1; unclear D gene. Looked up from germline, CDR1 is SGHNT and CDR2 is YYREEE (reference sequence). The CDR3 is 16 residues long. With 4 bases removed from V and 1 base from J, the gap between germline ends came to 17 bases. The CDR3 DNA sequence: TGTGCCAGCAGCAAGGTCGGTGGCAGGAAGAACACTGAAGCTTTCTTT. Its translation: CASSKVGGRKNTEAFF.

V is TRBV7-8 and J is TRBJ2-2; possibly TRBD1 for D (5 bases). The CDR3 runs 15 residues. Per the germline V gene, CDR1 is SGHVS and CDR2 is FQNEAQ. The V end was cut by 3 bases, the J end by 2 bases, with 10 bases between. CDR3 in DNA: TGTGCCAGCAGCTTTATGGGGCCAAACACCGGGGAGCTGTTTTTT. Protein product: CASSFMGPNTGELFF.

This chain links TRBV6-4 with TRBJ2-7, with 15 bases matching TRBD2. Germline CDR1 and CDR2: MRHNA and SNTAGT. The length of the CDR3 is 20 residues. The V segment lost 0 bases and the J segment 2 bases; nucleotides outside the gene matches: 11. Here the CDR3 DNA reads TGTGCCAGCAGTGACTCGATGGGACTAGCGGGGGGCAAACTTACCTACGAGCAGTACTTC. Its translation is CASSDSMGLAGGKLTYEQYF.

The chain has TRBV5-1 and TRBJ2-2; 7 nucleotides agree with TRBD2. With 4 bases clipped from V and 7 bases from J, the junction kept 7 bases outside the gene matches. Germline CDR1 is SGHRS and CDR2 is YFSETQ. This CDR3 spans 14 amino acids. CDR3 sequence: CASSPTWGGGELFF. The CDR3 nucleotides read TGCGCCAGCAGCCCTACATGGGGGGGCGGGGAGCTGTTTTTT. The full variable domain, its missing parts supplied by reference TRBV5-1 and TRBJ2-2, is KAGVTQTPRYLIKTRGQQVTLSCSPISGHRSVSWYQQTPGQGLQFLFEYFSETQRNKGNFPGRFSGRQFSNSRSEMNVSTLELGDSALYLCASSPTWGGGELFFGEGSRLTVL.

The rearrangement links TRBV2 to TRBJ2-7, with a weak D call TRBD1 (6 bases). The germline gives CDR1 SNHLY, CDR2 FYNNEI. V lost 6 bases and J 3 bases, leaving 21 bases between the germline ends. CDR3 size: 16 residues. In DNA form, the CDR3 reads TGTGCCAGCAGAGACAGGTTATCCCTAGGGATCTACGAGCAGTACTTC. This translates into CASRDRLSLGIYEQYF. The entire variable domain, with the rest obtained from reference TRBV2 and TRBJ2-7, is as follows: EPEVTQTPSHQVTQMGQEVILRCVPISNHLYFYWYRQILGQKVEFLVSFYNNEISEKSEIFDDQFSVERPDGSNFTLKIRSTKLEDSAMYFCASRDRLSLGIYEQYFGPGTRLTVT.

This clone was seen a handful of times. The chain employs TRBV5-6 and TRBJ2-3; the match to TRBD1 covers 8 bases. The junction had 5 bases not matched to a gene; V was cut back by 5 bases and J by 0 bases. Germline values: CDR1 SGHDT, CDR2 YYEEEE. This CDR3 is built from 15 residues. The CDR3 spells CASSRQGLSTDTQYF. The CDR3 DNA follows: TGTGCCAGCAGTCGACAGGGGCTTAGCACAGATACGCAGTATTTT.

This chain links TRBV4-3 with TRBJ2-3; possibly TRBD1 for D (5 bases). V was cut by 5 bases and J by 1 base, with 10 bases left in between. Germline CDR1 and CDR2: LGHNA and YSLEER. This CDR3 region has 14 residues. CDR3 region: CASSVLGGTDTQYF. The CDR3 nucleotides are TGCGCCAGCAGCGTGTTAGGGGGCACAGATACGCAGTATTTT.

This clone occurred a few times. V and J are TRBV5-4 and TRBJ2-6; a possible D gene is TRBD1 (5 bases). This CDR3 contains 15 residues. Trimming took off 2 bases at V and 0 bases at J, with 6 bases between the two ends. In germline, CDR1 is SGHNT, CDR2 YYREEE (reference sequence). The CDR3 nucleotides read TGTGCCAGCAGCTTAAGGGGCTCTGGGGCCAACGTCCTGACTTTC. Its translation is CASSLRGSGANVLTF.